The 11 T cell receptor beta chains listed next were all sequenced from one sample in a study of T cells in localized non-small cell lung cancer. Sequenced by immunoSEQ multiplex PCR; TCRdb stores in-frame clones only, minus some. The repertoire consists of about 6,300 clones, with about 15% occurring once and the leading ten covering 4% to 6%. The input for sequencing was normal lung tissue next to the tumor, taken before any cancer treatment. The receptor set was obtained from a male donor aged 60 or over with stage II squamous cell lung carcinoma.

This clone was counted a few times. The V call is TRBV6-8, the J call TRBJ2-1; 13 nucleotides line up with TRBD2. Germline lookup yields CDR1 MNHGY and CDR2 SAAAGT. The CDR3 length is 16 residues. V gave up 5 bases and J gave up 6 bases; unmatched junction bases: 7. CDR3 DNA sequence: TGTGCCAGCAGTCAATGGACTAGCGGGGGTTTCAATGAGCAGTTCTTC. Its protein product is CASSQWTSGGFNEQFF.

In its sample, this clone ranks as medium-sized. V is TRBV6-8 and J is TRBJ2-3, with TRBD1 identical over 10 bases. V trimming: 5 bases; J trimming: 3 bases; junction bases outside the gene matches: 5. The CDR3 contains 15 residues. Germline CDR1 reads MNHGY; CDR2 reads SAAAGT. This CDR3 reads CASSDRQGATDTQYF. CDR3 sequence (DNA): TGTGCCAGCAGTGACCGACAGGGGGCGACAGATACGCAGTATTTT.

The genes are TRBV25-1 and TRBJ1-1; 8 nucleotides align to TRBD1. Germline-derived CDR1 and CDR2 are MGHDK and SYGVNS. Germline trimming cut 5 bases from V and 5 bases from J; bases unmatched to any gene: 10. This CDR3 has 15 amino acids. The CDR3 coding sequence is TGTGCCAGCAGTCCCTTTCCAGGGGGCGGGACTGAAGCTTTCTTT. It yields the protein CASSPFPGGGTEAFF.

This clone was recorded a few times. The V call is TRBV4-1, the J call TRBJ2-2, with D possibly TRBD2 on 5 matching bases. Trimming removed 2 bases at V and 0 bases at J, with 19 bases between. The CDR3 sequence is 19 residues long. Per the germline V gene, CDR1 is MGHRA and CDR2 is YSYEKL. Here the CDR3 reads CASSQQPISRDSNTGELFF. CDR3 nucleotide sequence: TGCGCCAGCAGCCAACAGCCAATCTCGAGGGATTCGAACACCGGGGAGCTGTTTTTT.

The chain couples TRBV11-3 to TRBJ1-1, with D hard to call. Trimming cost V 5 bases and J 1 base, with 14 bases left between them. Germline lookup yields CDR1 SGHNT and CDR2 YENEEA. This CDR3 comprises 15 residues. CDR3 loop: CASSLIQRTNTEAFF. As DNA, the CDR3 is TGTGCCAGCAGCCTGATCCAGCGAACGAACACTGAAGCTTTCTTT.

This clone was detected a few times. The gene calls are TRBV28 and TRBJ1-5; D gene uncertain. This CDR3 region has 15 residues. Trimming removed 6 bases at V and 7 bases at J, with 19 bases between. Germline assignment: CDR1 MDHEN and CDR2 SYDVKM. CDR3 nucleotides: TGTGCCAGCAGCCTACCCCCCCGGGAGGAACAGCCCCAGCATTTT. Amino acid sequence: CASSLPPREEQPQHF.

The genes are TRBV5-1 and TRBJ2-3; perhaps TRBD2 as D (5 bases). Germline lookup yields CDR1 SGHRS and CDR2 YFSETQ. CDR3 length: 14 residues. V was shortened by 3 bases and J by 2 bases, with 10 bases between the two germline ends. CDR3 protein: CASSSGVNTDTQYF. The CDR3 DNA follows: TGCGCCAGCAGCTCCGGGGTTAACACAGATACGCAGTATTTT.

The chain combines TRBV5-1 with TRBJ2-7, with TRBD1 matching 10 bases. V was pared by 5 bases and J by 3 bases, with 8 bases of the junction left unmatched. The germline V gene encodes CDR1 SGHRS and CDR2 YFSETQ. This CDR3 contains 15 residues. The CDR3 DNA reads TGCGCCAGCAGTTGGGACGGGACAGGGGTCTACGAGCAGTACTTC. This encodes CASSWDGTGVYEQYF.

The genes are TRBV11-3 and TRBJ2-1; 7 nucleotides match TRBD1. The CDR3 totals 15 residues. The trim removed 5 bases at V and 9 bases at J, leaving 13 bases unmatched. CDR1 and CDR2 from the germline V gene are SGHNT and YENEEA. CDR3 DNA: TGTGCCAGCAGCGGGGCAGCTAGCAACAGGGGTGAGCAGTTCTTC. Residues: CASSGAASNRGEQFF.

There are a few counts of this clone. The J gene is TRBJ2-7, the V gene TRBV12-5; 8 bases are a match to TRBD1. The CDR3 contains 15 residues. CDR1 is LGHNT, CDR2 FRNRAP, per germline. The CDR3 loop reads CASTTGTGSRYEQYF. The DNA for the CDR3 is TGTGCCAGTACTACGGGGACAGGCTCTAGGTACGAGCAGTACTTC.

CDR3 protein: CASSLSSRYEQYF. The CDR3, as DNA: TGTGCCAGCAGTTTAAGTTCCCGCTACGAGCAGTACTTC. The chain joins TRBV6-8 to TRBJ2-7, with D hard to call. V was cut by 4 bases and J by 3 bases, with 10 bases left in between. The CDR3 covers 13 residues. The germline CDR1 and CDR2 sequences are MNHGY and SAAAGT.